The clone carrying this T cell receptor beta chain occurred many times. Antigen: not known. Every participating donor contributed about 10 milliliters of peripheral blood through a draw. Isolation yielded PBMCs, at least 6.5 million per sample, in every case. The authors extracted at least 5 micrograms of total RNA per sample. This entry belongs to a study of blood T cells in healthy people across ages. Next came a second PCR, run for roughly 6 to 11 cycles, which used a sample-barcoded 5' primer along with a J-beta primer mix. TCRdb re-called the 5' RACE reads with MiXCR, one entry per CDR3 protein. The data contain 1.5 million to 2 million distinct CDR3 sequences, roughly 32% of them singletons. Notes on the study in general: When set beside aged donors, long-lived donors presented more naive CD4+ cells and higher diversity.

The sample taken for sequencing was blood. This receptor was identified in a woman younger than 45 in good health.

CDR3 sequence reads: CSARDRPGQRQGGTQYF. The CDR3 DNA follows: TGCAGTGCTAGAGATCGGCCGGGGCAACGTCAGGGGGGAACCCAGTACTTC. This chain links TRBV20-1 with TRBJ2-5, with a weak D call TRBD1 (7 bases). CDR1 is DFQATT and CDR2 is SNEGSKA in the germline V gene (reference sequence). The CDR3 length is 17 residues. Trimming pared 0 bases from V and 8 bases from J, leaving 25 bases between.